These 22 T cell receptor beta chains were all obtained from the same sample, sequenced in a study of CD4 and CD8 cells across lung adenocarcinoma regions. Using its own MiXCR run on the PCR reads, TCRdb lists one record per CDR3 protein. This sample has around 18,000 distinct CDR3 sequences, with around 56% found just once. Sequencing input: CD8+ T cells from the center of a lung tumor. Receptors were obtained from a female donor with lung adenocarcinoma. The CD4 and CD8 labels of this study may be unreliable.

In its sample, this clonotype was seen a few times. V is TRBV6-2 or TRBV6-3 and J is TRBJ2-2; D is possibly TRBD1 (6 bases). CDR3 length: 15 residues. In germline, CDR1 is MNHEY, CDR2 SVGEGT. V lost 6 bases to trimming and J lost 0 bases, with 11 bases between them. This CDR3 is CASRTGTTNTGELFF. CDR3 coding DNA: TGTGCCAGCAGAACCGGGACAACGAACACCGGGGAGCTGTTTTTT.

On this clonotype itself: The CDR3 carries no conserved terminal phenylalanine or tryptophan, so it likely arises from a read error. It is unclear where the CDR3 begins or ends on the DNA, so no DNA is shown, and the CDR3 is as TCRdb lists it. The V and J genes are TRBV12-3 or TRBV12-4 and TRBJ2-1; TRBD2 was called by the table and not checked on the DNA. From its first to its last residue, the CDR3 has 21 amino acids. The chain's CDR3 is CASSPFSGGGDGVWALKSDGP.

The V and J genes are TRBV4-1 and TRBJ2-6, with 7 positions matching TRBD1. The CDR3 is 17 residues long. Per the germline V gene, CDR1 is MGHRA and CDR2 is YSYEKL. J lost 0 bases, V lost 4 bases, and 6 bases had no gene match. The CDR3 region is CASSLGQINSGANVLTF. CDR3 DNA: TGCGCCAGCAGCCTGGGACAGATTAACTCTGGGGCCAACGTCCTGACTTTC.

CDR3 loop: CAISESIAGSGTDTQYF. The DNA for the CDR3 is TGTGCCATCAGTGAGTCGATAGCGGGATCCGGCACAGATACGCAGTATTTT. The chain recombines TRBV10-3 with TRBJ2-3; 8 bases align to TRBD2. Germline V gene data show CDR1 as ENHRY and CDR2 as SYGVKD. CDR3 size: 17 residues. The V and J ends lost 0 bases and 1 base, in that order; junction bases with no gene match: 6.

This clonotype came up a few times. The chain employs TRBV4-3 and TRBJ2-4, with D possibly being TRBD2 (6 bases). From germline, CDR1 is LGHNA and CDR2 YSLEER. V was cut by 0 bases and J by 9 bases, with 9 bases left in between. The CDR3 consists of 13 residues. The CDR3 coding sequence is TGCGCCAGCAGCCAAGAGGAGGGAGGCATTCAGTACTTC. Encoded protein: CASSQEEGGIQYF.

The gene calls are TRBV4-1 and TRBJ2-1; 11 nucleotides agree with TRBD2. The CDR3 loop spans 13 amino acids. The junction had 2 bases not matched to a gene; V was cut back by 3 bases and J by 10 bases. The germline V gene encodes CDR1 MGHRA and CDR2 YSYEKL. CDR3 residues: CASSHGTSGEQFF. DNA for the CDR3: TGCGCCAGCAGCCACGGGACTAGCGGCGAGCAGTTCTTC.

This clonotype is termed medium-sized. In nucleotides, the CDR3 is TGTGCCAGCAGGACGGGTCTTTTTTACGAGCAGTACTTC. Its protein is CASRTGLFYEQYF. J is TRBJ2-5 and V is TRBV6-5; D uncertain. The end of the DNA aligns better with TRBJ2-7, so the J call may be wrong. CDR3 length: 13 amino acids. Germline CDR1 and CDR2: MNHEY and SVGAGI.

The chain joins TRBV10-3 to TRBJ2-5; TRBD2 aligns across 10 bases. The germline V gene has CDR1 ENHRY and CDR2 SYGVKD. The CDR3 runs 15 residues. V was clipped by 10 bases and J by 4 bases; unmatched bases: 12. In nucleotides, the CDR3 is TGTGCCACGGGGAACGCGGGACTAGCGCCAGAGACCCAGTACTTC. This encodes CATGNAGLAPETQYF.

On this clonotype itself: An end of the junction differs from the germline gene, which may be a read error. V gene TRBV6-1 combines with J gene TRBJ2-2; TRBD2 matches 14 bases. Germline V gene sequence: CDR1 MNHNS, CDR2 SASEGT. The CDR3 length is 17 residues. The CDR3 loop is CASSGLAGGWNTGALYF. For the CDR3, the DNA is TGTGCCAGCAGTGGACTAGCGGGGGGGTGGAACACCGGGGCGCTGTATTTT.

CDR3 residues: CASSYDSYEQYF. CDR3 bases: TGTGCCAGCAGCTACGACTCCTACGAGCAGTACTTC. The rearrangement joins TRBV7-6 to TRBJ2-7; no definite D call. V lost 4 bases and J 0 bases, leaving 4 bases between the germline ends. This CDR3 is built from 12 residues. CDR1 and CDR2 from the germline V gene are SGHVS and FNYEAQ.

This clonotype is medium-sized in the sample. CDR3 nucleotides: TGTGCCAGCAGCTTAGCACAGGGGGGCTACAATGAGCAGTTCTTC. It translates to CASSLAQGGYNEQFF. The V and J genes are TRBV7-2 and TRBJ2-1, with 8 nucleotides matching TRBD1. This CDR3 contains 15 residues. Germline V CDR1 and CDR2: SGHTA, FQGNSA. The V segment lost 0 bases and the J segment 3 bases; nucleotides outside the gene matches: 1.

The chain couples TRBV6-5 to TRBJ2-1; TRBD2 might be the D (7 bases). The V gene lost 2 bases and the J gene lost 5 bases, with 16 bases spanning the gap. The CDR3 runs to 16 residues. The V gene's germline CDR1 is MNHEY and CDR2 SVGAGI. The DNA of the CDR3 is TGTGCCAGCAGTTACCCCAAGGGGGGGGACAACAATGAGCAGTTCTTC. Translated: CASSYPKGGDNNEQFF.

The chain is built from TRBV6-1 and TRBJ2-1; TRBD1 matches at 7 bases. CDR3 length: 15 residues. After removal of 0 bases from V and 6 bases from J, the junction contained 5 bases not matched to a gene. CDR1 is MNHNS, CDR2 SASEGT, per germline. The CDR3 is CASSEAWTGSNEQFF. The CDR3 bases are TGTGCCAGCAGTGAAGCATGGACAGGCTCCAATGAGCAGTTCTTC.

The rearrangement joins TRBV7-2 to TRBJ1-2, with unresolved D. The CDR3 spans 12 residues. Looked up from germline, CDR1 is SGHTA and CDR2 is FQGNSA. The V gene lost 1 base and the J gene lost 4 bases, with 4 bases spanning the gap. CDR3 protein: CASSLVSYGYTF. The DNA of the CDR3 is TGTGCCAGCAGCTTAGTTTCCTATGGCTACACCTTC.

This clonotype is categorized as medium-sized (0.01 to 0.1%). This chain uses TRBV6-1 with TRBJ1-1; D uncertain. The germline V gene has CDR1 MNHNS and CDR2 SASEGT. Trimming removed 10 bases from V and 4 bases from J, with 22 bases in between. The CDR3 has 15 residues. CDR3 region: CATARATRASTEAFF. In nucleotides, the CDR3 is TGTGCCACTGCTCGGGCCACTCGCGCCAGCACTGAAGCTTTCTTT.

This clonotype was seen a single time. V is TRBV4-2 and J is TRBJ2-4, with 9 bases matching TRBD2. This CDR3 has 18 amino acids. Germline CDR1 LGHNA, CDR2 YNFKEQ. J was trimmed by 0 bases and V by 1 base; bases with no gene match: 7. The CDR3 DNA reads as TGTGCCAGCAGCCAAGGCGCTAGCGGGGAAATAGCCAAAAACATTCAGTACTTC. Protein sequence: CASSQGASGEIAKNIQYF.

V usage is TRBV6-1 and J usage is TRBJ2-4; D gene unclear. The J call is in doubt because the DNA end fits TRBJ2-5 better. The CDR3 is 13 residues long. The germline V gene has CDR1 MNHNS and CDR2 SASEGT. In DNA, the CDR3 is TGTGCCAGCACCCGAGCGAGGCAAGAGACCCAGTACTTC. Translated, it gives CASTRARQETQYF.

The V call is TRBV15, the J call TRBJ2-5, with D possibly TRBD2 on 6 matching bases. The V and J ends lost 2 bases and 2 bases respectively, with 24 bases between them. The CDR3 loop spans 19 amino acids. Germline lookup yields CDR1 LNHNV and CDR2 YYDKDF (reference sequence). The DNA of the CDR3 is TGTGCCACCAGCAGAACCGGGACTGGAGTACTTCGGTTACAAGAGACCCAGTACTTC. Translation gives CATSRTGTGVLRLQETQYF.

V gene TRBV6-5 combines with J gene TRBJ2-2; a weak D match, TRBD1 (5 bases). V lost 2 bases, J lost 3 bases, and 19 bases lay in between. The CDR3 loop spans 18 amino acids. Per the germline V gene, CDR1 is MNHEY and CDR2 is SVGAGI. CDR3 nucleotides: TGTGCCAGCAGTTACACAGGATACTTAGACACTTACACCGGGGAGCTGTTTTTT. It translates to CASSYTGYLDTYTGELFF.

As to this clonotype: A junction boundary mismatches the germline segment, possibly from a read error. CDR3 bases: TGTGCCAGCGCGGGGTGGGGGGACAGTGACACAGATACCCAGTATTTT. It is translated as CASAGWGDSDTDTQYF. The chain has TRBV27 and TRBJ2-3, with D perhaps matching TRBD1 (7 bases). The CDR3 sequence is 16 residues long. Germline V CDR1 and CDR2: MNHEY, SMNVEV (reference sequence).

Comments on this clonotype: At one end the junction does not follow the germline gene, possibly because of a read error. The rearrangement links TRBV10-3 to TRBJ2-3; D gene ambiguous. Germline CDR1 ENHRY, CDR2 SYGVKD. The CDR3 sequence is 15 residues long. The CDR3 DNA is TGTGCCCTGCGCCTCCAGGCTGTGAGCACAGATACGCTGTATTTT. Its translation: CALRLQAVSTDTLYF.

J is TRBJ1-2 and V is TRBV6-1, with 7 bases fitting TRBD1. The junction had 15 bases not matched to a gene; V was cut back by 3 bases and J by 5 bases. The germline CDR1 and CDR2 sequences are MNHNS and SASEGT. This CDR3 spans 17 amino acids. The CDR3 DNA reads TGTGCCAGCAGTGATCCCAGGGGGGGGGGCGCCAGTTATGGCTACACCTTC. It yields the protein CASSDPRGGGASYGYTF.